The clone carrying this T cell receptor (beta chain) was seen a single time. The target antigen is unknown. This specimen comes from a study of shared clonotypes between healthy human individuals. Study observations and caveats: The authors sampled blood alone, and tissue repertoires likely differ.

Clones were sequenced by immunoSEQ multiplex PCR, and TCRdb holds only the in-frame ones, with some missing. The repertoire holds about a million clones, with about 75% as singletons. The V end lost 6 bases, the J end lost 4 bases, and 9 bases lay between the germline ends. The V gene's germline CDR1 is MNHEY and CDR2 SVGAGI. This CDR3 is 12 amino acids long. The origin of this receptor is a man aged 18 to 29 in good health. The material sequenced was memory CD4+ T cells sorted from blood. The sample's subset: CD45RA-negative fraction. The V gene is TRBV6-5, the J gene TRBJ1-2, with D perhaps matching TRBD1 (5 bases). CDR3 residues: CASRETAYGYTF. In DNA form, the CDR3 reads TGTGCCAGCAGGGAGACAGCCTATGGCTACACCTTC.